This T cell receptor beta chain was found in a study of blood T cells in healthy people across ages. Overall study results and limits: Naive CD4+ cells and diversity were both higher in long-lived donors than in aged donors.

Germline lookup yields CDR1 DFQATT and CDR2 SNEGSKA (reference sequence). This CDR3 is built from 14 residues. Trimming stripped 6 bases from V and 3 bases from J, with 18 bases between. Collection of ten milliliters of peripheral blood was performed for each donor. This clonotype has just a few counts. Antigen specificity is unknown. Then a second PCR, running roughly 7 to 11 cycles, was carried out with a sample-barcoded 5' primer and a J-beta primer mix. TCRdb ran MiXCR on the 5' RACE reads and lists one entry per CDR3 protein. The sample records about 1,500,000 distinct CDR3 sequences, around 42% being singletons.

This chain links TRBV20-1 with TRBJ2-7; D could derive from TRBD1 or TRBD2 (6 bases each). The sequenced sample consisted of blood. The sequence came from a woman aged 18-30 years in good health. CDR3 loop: CSAEQGGGLYEQYF. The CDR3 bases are TGCAGTGCGGAACAGGGAGGTGGTCTCTACGAGCAGTACTTC.